The rows below give T cell receptor beta chains drawn from one sample of a study of sequential checkpoint blockade in melanoma. The data were produced by immunoSEQ multiplex PCR, yet TCRdb's version contains in-frame clones alone and is incomplete. The data show about 2,900 clones, about 24% seen once. Sequenced material: tumor tissue (inferred from file names), taken from a patient given nivolumab and ipilimumab in sequence. The receptor set was obtained from a human donor with melanoma. Both conserved end residues are part of each CDR3. The D gene is left open where the match is weak. The size field is filled for only some rows; it gives once, few, many or a size class.

>-|TRBJ2-1|TRBV11-3|many|14
TGTGCCAGCAGCTTGATATCCAGAGACAATGAGCAGTTCTTC
CASSLISRDNEQFF
>-|TRBJ2-7|TRBV11-3|many|17
TGTGCCAGCAGCTACAATTTTGTGGACGGATATACCTACGAGCAGTACTTC
CASSYNFVDGYTYEQYF
>TRBD1|TRBJ2-1|TRBV11-3|medium-sized|15
TGTGCCAGCAGCACCCACAGGGGGCTTTACAATGAGCAGTTCTTC
CASSTHRGLYNEQFF
>TRBD1|TRBJ2-2|TRBV6-8|medium-sized|16
TGTGCCAGCAGTTATGGGGGACAGGGGGCGATGAGGGAGCTGTTTTTT
CASSYGGQGAMRELFF
>TRBD1|TRBJ1-1|TRBV6-8|medium-sized|16
TGTGCCAGCAGCCCTTGGACAGGTTTTGGGTTATCTGAAGCTTTCTTT
CASSPWTGFGLSEAFF
>-|TRBJ1-1|TRBV19|-|14
TGTGCCAGTAGTGGGAGGGATTCGGACACTGAAGCTTTCTTT
CASSGRDSDTEAFF
>TRBD1|TRBJ2-1|TRBV11-3|-|15
TGTGCCAGCAGCCCCACAGGGGGCGTTGACAATGAGCAGTTCTTC
CASSPTGGVDNEQFF
>-|TRBJ1-2|TRBV19|-|14
TGTGCCAGTAACCCAGGGAGGGAACTAGGCGGCTACACCTTC
CASNPGRELGGYTF
>TRBD2|TRBJ2-2|TRBV19|-|14
TGTGCCAGTAGCACTAGCGGGGGGTACGGGGAGCTGTTTTTT
CASSTSGGYGELFF
>TRBD2|TRBJ2-5|TRBV19|-|15
TGTGCCAGTAGTAATAGCGGGGGGGCCGTAGAGACCCAGTACTTC
CASSNSGGAVETQYF
>TRBD1|TRBJ1-4|TRBV14|-|14
TGTGCCAGCAGCCCGCGGACAGGGAGCGAAAAACTGTTTTTT
CASSPRTGSEKLFF
>TRBD2|TRBJ2-4|TRBV5-1|-|14
TGCGCCAGCAGCTTGGGACTAGCACAAAACATTCAGTACTTC
CASSLGLAQNIQYF
>-|TRBJ2-5|TRBV6-8|-|16
TGTGCCAGCAGCCCGAGATCCAGGACACTGAAAGAGACCCAGTACTTC
CASSPRSRTLKETQYF
>TRBD2|TRBJ2-5|TRBV11-3|many|16
TGTGCCAGCAGCTTAGGGACTAGCGTTTGGCAGGAGACCCAGTACTTC
CASSLGTSVWQETQYF
>TRBD2|TRBJ2-1|TRBV9|few|14
TGTGCCAGCAGCGTAGGGACTAGCCGCAATGAGCAGTTCTTC
CASSVGTSRNEQFF
>TRBD1|TRBJ1-3|TRBV11-3|many|18
TGTGCCAGCAGCTTTGGGACAGGGACGTTACATCTTGGAAACACCATATATTTT
CASSFGTGTLHLGNTIYF
>TRBD2|TRBJ2-5|TRBV6-8|few|15
TGTGCCAGCAGTCGCTCCCACGGACTAGAGGGGACCCAGTACTTC
CASSRSHGLEGTQYF
>-|TRBJ1-3|TRBV6-8|medium-sized|16
TGTGCCAGCAAGAGGGGGGGAATGGACTCTGGAAACACCATATATTTT
CASKRGGMDSGNTIYF
>TRBD2|TRBJ2-1|TRBV9|medium-sized|15
TGTGCCAGCAGCGCCCTAGCGGGGGCCAACAATGAGCAGTTCTTC
CASSALAGANNEQFF
>TRBD1|TRBJ2-2|TRBV5-1|-|17
TGCGCCAGCAGCTTGGCGTGGGGACAGGGTAACACCGGGGAGCTGTTTTTT
CASSLAWGQGNTGELFF
>-|TRBJ2-3|TRBV9|few|13
TGTGCCAGCAGCGGGGGACACCCGAAAACGCAGTATTTT
CASSGGHPKTQYF
>-|TRBJ2-1|TRBV11-3|many|16
TGTGCCAGCAGCTTAGACTCTTCGGGGGGCCGCAATGAGCAGTTCTTC
CASSLDSSGGRNEQFF
>-|TRBJ1-5|TRBV9|few|14
TGTGCCAGCAGCGTAGGCGGGGGCGGTCAGCCCCAGCATTTT
CASSVGGGGQPQHF
>-|TRBJ1-6|TRBV19|-|15
TGTGCCAGTAGTATAGGGCAGATAGATAATTCACCCCTCCACTTT
CASSIGQIDNSPLHF
>TRBD1|TRBJ1-5|TRBV11-3|few|14
TGTGCCAGCAGCTGGGGACAGGGCAATCAGCCCCAGCATTTT
CASSWGQGNQPQHF
>-|TRBJ2-2|TRBV19|-|13
TGTGCCAGTAGTATACAGGACACCGGGGAGCTGTTTTTT
CASSIQDTGELFF
>TRBD2|TRBJ2-1|TRBV9|-|16
TGTGCCAGCAGTAGGGTTGGAGCGGGGGATTTGTATGAGCAGTTCTTC
CASSRVGAGDLYEQFF
>TRBD1|TRBJ1-5|TRBV30|-|13
TGTGCCTGGAGTGGACAGGGGAATCAGCCCCAGCATTTT
CAWSGQGNQPQHF
>-|TRBJ1-4|TRBV11-3|medium-sized|15
TGTGCCAGCAGCTTGGCGGTAGGGGCGGGGGAAAAACTGTTTTTT
CASSLAVGAGEKLFF
>-|TRBJ2-3|TRBV19|-|14
TGTGCCAGTAGTAACCCGGGACTGTCAGATACGCAGTATTTT
CASSNPGLSDTQYF
>-|TRBJ2-3|TRBV19|-|13
TGTGCCAGTAGTATGGGCAGAGGGGATACGCAGTATTTT
CASSMGRGDTQYF
>-|TRBJ2-1|TRBV19|once|13
TGTGCCAGTAGTCGCCAGGATTACAATGAGCAGTTCTTC
CASSRQDYNEQFF
>TRBD2|TRBJ2-1|TRBV6-8|-|15
TGTGCCAGCAGCCTGCTAGCGGGGGGGGATCTTGAGCAGTTCTTC
CASSLLAGGDLEQFF
>-|TRBJ2-5|TRBV11-3|-|15
TGTGCCAGCAGCCGCGCAGGGGAGGCGGTGGAGACCCAGTACTTC
CASSRAGEAVETQYF
>-|TRBJ2-2|TRBV9|-|16
TGTGCCAGCAGCGTAGAAAGGGGGTCAAACACCGGGGAGCTGTTTTTT
CASSVERGSNTGELFF
>-|TRBJ1-2|TRBV6-8|few|16
TGTGCCAGCAGCCCTTGGGGGATCACCTCAAACTATGGCTACACCTTC
CASSPWGITSNYGYTF
>-|TRBJ1-1|TRBV11-3|many|14
TGTGCCAGCAGCAAAGGCGGGGGGTTGACTGAAGCTTTCTTT
CASSKGGGLTEAFF
>TRBD1|TRBJ1-2|TRBV5-1|-|16
TGCGCCAGCAGCTTCGCCGAGGGACAGGGGAACTATGGCTACACCTTC
CASSFAEGQGNYGYTF
>-|TRBJ1-5|TRBV30|few|13
TGTGCCTGGAGTGTCTATAGCAATCAGCCCCAGCATTTT
CAWSVYSNQPQHF
>-|TRBJ2-7|TRBV6-8|-|14
TGTGCCAGCAGATATCGGACACACACGGACGAGCAGTACTTC
CASRYRTHTDEQYF
>TRBD1|TRBJ1-2|TRBV18|-|16
TGTGCCAGCTCACCGACCTCTTTACAGGGGGCTCGTGGCTACACCTTC
CASSPTSLQGARGYTF
>-|TRBJ1-1|TRBV11-3|medium-sized|14
TGTGCCAGCAGCTTATCCCCTTCGACAGGAGAAGCTTTCTTT
CASSLSPSTGEAFF
>-|TRBJ1-1|TRBV14|-|13
TGTGCCAGCAGCCAAGTCGCCGCGGGTAAGGCTTTCTTT
CASSQVAAGKAFF
>-|TRBJ1-2|TRBV9|medium-sized|14
TGTGCCAGCAGTGAAAGTAGGACGGTATATGGCTACACCTTC
CASSESRTVYGYTF
>-|TRBJ2-3|TRBV12-5|-|14
TGTGCTAGTGGTACCAACGGGTGGGGAGATACGCAGTATTTT
CASGTNGWGDTQYF
>-|TRBJ1-1|TRBV7-4|many|13
TGTGCCAGCAGTCGAATGATGGGGACTGAAGCTTTCTTT
CASSRMMGTEAFF
>-|TRBJ1-6|TRBV19|-|14
TGTGCCAGTATGACGCCAGGGACCGATTCACCCCTCCACTTT
CASMTPGTDSPLHF
>-|TRBJ1-2|TRBV19|medium-sized|13
TGTGCCAGTAGTATAAAGGAGTGGACTGGCTACACCTTC
CASSIKEWTGYTF
>-|TRBJ1-3|TRBV6-8|medium-sized|14
TGTGCCAGCAGGTCCCTTGGCTCTGGAAACACCATATATTTT
CASRSLGSGNTIYF
>TRBD2|TRBJ2-1|TRBV19|-|16
TGTGCCAGTAGTATAAATTTGGGCGGGGGGGACAATGAGCAGTTCTTC
CASSINLGGGDNEQFF
>-|TRBJ2-2|TRBV19|-|17
TGTGCCAGTAGTATTCTACGTGAGGGAATGGACACCGGGGAGCTGTTTTTT
CASSILREGMDTGELFF
>-|TRBJ2-7|TRBV19|few|13
TGTGCCAGTAGTGTAGGACAGCTCTACGAGCAGTACTTC
CASSVGQLYEQYF
>-|TRBJ2-7|TRBV18|once|13
TGTGCCAGCTCACCATCTCGGGCTCACGAGCAGTACTTC
CASSPSRAHEQYF
>-|TRBJ2-7|TRBV11-3|many|15
TGTGCCAGCAGCCCGACCCCCGGGCTTACGAACGAGCAGTACTTC
CASSPTPGLTNEQYF
>-|TRBJ1-1|TRBV19|few|14
TGTGCCAGTAGTATCGGGGGAGGACCCACTGAAGCTTTCTTT
CASSIGGGPTEAFF
>TRBD1|TRBJ1-2|TRBV6-8|medium-sized|13
TGTGCCAGCAGTCCGGGACAGGGGGCGAGCTACACCTTC
CASSPGQGASYTF
>-|TRBJ1-1|TRBV19|-|16
TGTGCCAGTAGTATAAGGCAAACAGAAATGAACACTGAAGCTTTCTTT
CASSIRQTEMNTEAFF